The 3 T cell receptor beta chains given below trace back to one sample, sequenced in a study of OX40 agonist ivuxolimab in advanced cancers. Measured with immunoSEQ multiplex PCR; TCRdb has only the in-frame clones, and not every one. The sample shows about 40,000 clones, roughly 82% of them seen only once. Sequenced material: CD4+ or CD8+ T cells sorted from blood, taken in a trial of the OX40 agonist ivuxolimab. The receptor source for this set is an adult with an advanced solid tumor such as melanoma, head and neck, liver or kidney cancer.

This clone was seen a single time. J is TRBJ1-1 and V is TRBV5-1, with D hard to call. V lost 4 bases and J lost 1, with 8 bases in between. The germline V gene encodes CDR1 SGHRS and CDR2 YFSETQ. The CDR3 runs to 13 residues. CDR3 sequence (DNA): TGCGCCAGCAGCACAACAAAGAACACTGAAGCTTTCTTT. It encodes CASSTTKNTEAFF.

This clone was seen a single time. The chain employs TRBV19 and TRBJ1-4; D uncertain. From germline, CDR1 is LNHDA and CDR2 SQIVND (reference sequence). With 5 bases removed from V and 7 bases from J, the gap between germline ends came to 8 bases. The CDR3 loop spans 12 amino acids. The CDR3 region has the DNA TGTGCCAGTAGTCAGGCCGGTGAAAAACTGTTTTTT. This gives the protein CASSQAGEKLFF. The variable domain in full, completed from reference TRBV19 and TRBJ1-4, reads DGGITQSPKYLFRKEGQNVTLSCEQNLNHDAMYWYRQDPGQGLRLIYYSQIVNDFQKGDIAEGYSVSREKKESFPLTVTSAQKNPTAFYLCASSQAGEKLFFGSGTQLSVL.

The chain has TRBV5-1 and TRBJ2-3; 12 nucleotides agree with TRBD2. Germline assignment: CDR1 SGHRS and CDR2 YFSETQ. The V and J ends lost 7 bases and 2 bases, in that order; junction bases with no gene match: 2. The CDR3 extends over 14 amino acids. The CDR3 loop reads CASRLAGDTDTQYF. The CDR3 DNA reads TGCGCCAGCCGACTAGCGGGGGACACAGATACGCAGTATTTT.